The 2 T cell receptor beta chains given below trace back to one sample, sequenced in a study of blood T cell repertoires in COVID-19. Measured with immunoSEQ multiplex PCR; TCRdb has only the in-frame clones, and not every one. Seen here are more than 300,000 clones, approximately 91% observed once, and the top ten hold roughly 0.86%. The sequenced sample consisted of PBMCs or T cells enriched from blood (not recorded which). These receptors all stem from a woman in her thirties or forties who had been exposed to COVID-19.

The rearrangement joins TRBV2 to TRBJ2-3; D possibly corresponds to TRBD2 (5 bases). Germline V gene data show CDR1 as SNHLY and CDR2 as FYNNEI. The ends were cut back, 6 bases at V and 2 bases at J, with 12 bases in the middle. The CDR3 length is 14 residues. In DNA form, the CDR3 reads TGTGCCAGCAGAGGGAGAGGTCCCACAGATACGCAGTATTTT. This codes for CASRGRGPTDTQYF.

The genes are TRBV4-3 and TRBJ1-4; D is ambiguous. Trimming took off 5 bases at V and 5 bases at J, with 18 bases between the two ends. The CDR3 is made up of 16 amino acids. CDR1 and CDR2 (germline): LGHNA, YSLEER. DNA of the CDR3: TGCGCCAGCAGCTGGAATCGAGGTACCCCAAATGAAAAACTGTTTTTT. Its translation: CASSWNRGTPNEKLFF.